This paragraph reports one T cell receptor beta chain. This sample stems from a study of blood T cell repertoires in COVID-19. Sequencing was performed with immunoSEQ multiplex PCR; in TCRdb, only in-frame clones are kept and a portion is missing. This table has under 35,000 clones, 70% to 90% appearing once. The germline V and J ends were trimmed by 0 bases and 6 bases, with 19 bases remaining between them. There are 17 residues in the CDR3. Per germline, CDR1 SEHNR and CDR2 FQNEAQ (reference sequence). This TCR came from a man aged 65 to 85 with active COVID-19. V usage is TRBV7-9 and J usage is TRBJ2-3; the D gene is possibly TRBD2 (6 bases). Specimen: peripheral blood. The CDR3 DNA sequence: TGTGCCAGCAGCTTAGCGCTCGGAACGGGAGTGCCCGATACGCAGTATTTT. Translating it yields CASSLALGTGVPDTQYF.